Below, 7 T cell receptor beta chains from the same sample are listed, as sequenced in a study of shared clonotypes between healthy human individuals. TCRdb's table, derived via immunoSEQ multiplex PCR, lists solely in-frame clones and lacks some. The sample lists about half a million clones, 79% occurring once. Sequencing used PBMCs. The origin of the receptors is a middle-aged woman in good health. Some clones in this sample may be carry-over from other donors' samples.

This clone was detected a few times. This chain connects TRBV6-4 to TRBJ1-1, with 9 bases identical to TRBD1. The CDR3 loop spans 14 amino acids. V shed 4 bases and J 5 bases; nucleotides not matched to a gene: 5. The germline gives CDR1 MRHNA, CDR2 SNTAGT. The CDR3 spells CASSADRGGTEAFF. The CDR3 DNA sequence: TGTGCCAGCAGTGCGGACAGGGGTGGTACTGAAGCTTTCTTT.

This chain connects TRBV11-3 to TRBJ2-7, with 7 bases lining up with TRBD2. V lost 5 bases to trimming and J lost 2 bases; unmatched junction nucleotides: 3. Germline V gives CDR1 SGHNT, CDR2 YENEEA. The CDR3 length is 13 residues. In nucleotides, the CDR3 is TGTGCCAGCAGCCGCGGGAGTCCCTACGAGCAGTACTTC. This encodes CASSRGSPYEQYF.

For this clone: This CDR3 is also generated by other DNA sequences in the sample. The CDR3 loop reads CASSVAQRGETQYF. In DNA form, the CDR3 reads TGTGCCAGCAGCGTAGCTCAGCGGGGAGAGACCCAGTACTTC. The J gene is TRBJ2-5, the V gene TRBV9; 7 bases line up with TRBD2. Germline V gene data show CDR1 as SGDLS and CDR2 as YYNGEE. Trimming at V came to 0 bases and at J to 4 bases, leaving 3 bases not matched to a gene. This CDR3 region has 14 residues.

V is TRBV28 and J is TRBJ1-5, with 7 positions matching TRBD1. The CDR3 runs to 17 residues. Germline-derived CDR1 and CDR2 are MDHEN and SYDVKM. V dropped 7 bases and J dropped 2; count of bases not matched to a gene: 14. CDR3 nucleotide sequence: TGTGCCAGCACCACCCTTGGAGGGGGCTGGGGCAATCAGCCCCAGCATTTT. It encodes CASTTLGGGWGNQPQHF.

V usage is TRBV4-1 and J usage is TRBJ2-2; 8 bases match TRBD2. This CDR3 comprises 17 residues. CDR1 MGHRA and CDR2 YSYEKL come from the germline V gene. V gave up 4 bases and J gave up 4 bases; unmatched junction bases: 11. The CDR3 is CASSPPGGEGGTGELFF. The CDR3 bases are TGCGCCAGCAGCCCCCCGGGGGGGGAGGGCGGCACCGGGGAGCTGTTTTTT.

This clone has only a few counts. Distinct nucleotide sequences in the sample also encode this CDR3. V and J are TRBV18 and TRBJ1-1, with a weak D call TRBD1 (5 bases). The V end lost 3 bases, the J end lost 1 base, and 6 bases lay between the germline ends. CDR3 size: 13 residues. The germline V gene has CDR1 KGHSH and CDR2 LQKENI. DNA for the CDR3: TGTGCCAGCTCACCCGGACAGAACACTGAAGCTTTCTTT. Its protein is CASSPGQNTEAFF.

This clone was seen a single time. This chain connects TRBV29-1 to TRBJ1-3; 7 nucleotides line up with TRBD1. V gave up 7 bases and J gave up 1 base; unmatched junction bases: 4. Germline CDR1 reads SQVTM; CDR2 reads ANQGSEA. The CDR3 extends over 13 amino acids. CDR3 sequence reads: CSAGDSSGNTIYF. The CDR3 coding sequence is TGCAGCGCTGGGGACAGTTCTGGAAACACCATATATTTT.